Below, one T cell receptor (beta chain) is given with its context. Its matching antigen is unknown. A much larger clonotype is one base distant, so this may be a read error. This record belongs to a study of neurological immune-mediated disorders. The unsorted libraries originated from 2 million PBMCs kept at -80 C. Study-level results: The greatest TCR clonal expansion occurred in HTLV-1-associated myelopathy and the least in multiple sclerosis, which fell below healthy controls.

The team produced cDNA through 5'RACE using 10-nucleotide random UMIs. Via MiXCR, TCRdb re-called the 5' RACE reads, giving one row per CDR3 protein. The sample includes roughly 40,000 distinct CDR3 sequences, roughly 2.5% of them seen just once. V dropped 3 bases and J dropped 4 bases, with 9 bases sitting between them. Germline V CDR1 and CDR2: DFQATT, SNEGSKA (reference sequence). This CDR3 is built from 12 residues. The sequence was collected from a man in his forties or fifties with multiple sclerosis. The V and J genes are TRBV20-1 and TRBJ2-5; D is unresolved. The sample was PBMCs. The CDR3 DNA follows: TGCAGTGCTAGGGGGTGGGCAGAGACCCAGTACTTC. It codes for CSARGWAETQYF.